The 5 T cell receptor beta chains in this list originate from one sample, sequenced in a study of blood T cell repertoires in COVID-19. Using immunoSEQ multiplex PCR, the repertoire was profiled, and TCRdb retains in-frame clones only, with some absent. The sample shows around 160,000 clones, 65% to 85% of them seen only once. Sequenced sample: PBMCs or T cells enriched from blood (not recorded which). The source of these receptors is a woman aged 50 to 65 who had been exposed to COVID-19.

The rearrangement joins TRBV7-7 to TRBJ1-5; D is unresolved. CDR3 length: 14 residues. Germline V gene data show CDR1 as SSHAT and CDR2 as FNYEAQ (reference sequence). CDR3 in DNA: TGTGCTAGCGTACCGGAGGTTAGCAATCAGCCCCAGCATTTT. Translated, it gives CASVPEVSNQPQHF.

This chain links TRBV10-3 with TRBJ2-1, with TRBD2 identical over 10 bases. The CDR3 consists of 16 residues. Germline values: CDR1 ENHRY, CDR2 SYGVKD. The ends lost 7 bases at V and 4 bases at J; junction bases unmatched: 10. In DNA form, the CDR3 reads TGTGCCATCAAGGCGGGAGCGGGAGGGCCGTACAATGAGCAGTTCTTC. Its translation: CAIKAGAGGPYNEQFF.

The genes are TRBV16 and TRBJ1-2; no reliable D call. This CDR3 has 16 residues. Between the trimmed V and J ends, which lost 0 bases and 1 base, there was a span of 12 bases. Germline values: CDR1 KGHSY, CDR2 FQNENV. The CDR3 DNA is TGTGCCAGCAGCCAATCGCCCATCGATAGTAACTATGGCTACACCTTC. This encodes CASSQSPIDSNYGYTF.

This rearrangement joins TRBV27 to TRBJ1-4; D gene unclear. V lost 2 bases, J lost 7 bases, and 8 bases lay in between. The CDR3 is made up of 13 amino acids. The germline CDR1 and CDR2 sequences are MNHEY and SMNVEV (reference sequence). CDR3 DNA sequence: TGTGCCAGCAGTTTAGTTCGGGGTGAAAAACTGTTTTTT. Translating gives CASSLVRGEKLFF.

The V call is TRBV10-3, the J call TRBJ2-2; 9 positions match TRBD1. The V and J ends lost 10 bases and 2 bases, in that order; junction bases with no gene match: 5. Per the germline V gene, CDR1 is ENHRY and CDR2 is SYGVKD. This CDR3 is 14 amino acids long. The CDR3 spells CATSDRGNTGELFF. The CDR3, as DNA: TGTGCCACTTCGGACAGGGGCAACACCGGGGAGCTGTTTTTT.